These 26 T cell receptor beta chains were all obtained from the same sample, sequenced in a study of blood T cell repertoires in COVID-19. TCRdb's table, derived via immunoSEQ multiplex PCR, lists solely in-frame clones and lacks some. The data hold about 72,000 clones, with around 85% observed a single time. Sequenced: peripheral blood. The receptors were gathered from a woman of 80 years or more with active or convalescent COVID-19.

The chain uses TRBV30 and TRBJ1-6; D remains ambiguous. The V end was cut by 3 bases, the J end by 2 bases, with 11 bases between. Germline V gene data show CDR1 as GTSNPN and CDR2 as SVGIG (reference sequence). The CDR3 has 15 residues. In DNA, the CDR3 is TGTGCCTGGAGCAGGACTGTAGCCTATAATTCACCCCTCCACTTT. It is translated as CAWSRTVAYNSPLHF.

The rearrangement uses TRBV28 and TRBJ2-7, with D possibly TRBD1 on 6 matching bases. Trimming took off 5 bases at V and 2 bases at J, with 16 bases between the two ends. This CDR3 comprises 15 residues. The germline gives CDR1 MDHEN, CDR2 SYDVKM. CDR3 nucleotide sequence: TGTGCCAGCAGTACCACCGGGACACCTCCCTACGAGCAGTACTTC. Translated: CASSTTGTPPYEQYF. The full variable domain, its missing parts supplied by reference TRBV28 and TRBJ2-7, is DVKVTQSSRYLVKRTGEKVFLECVQDMDHENMFWYRQDPGLGLRLIYFSYDVKMKEKGDIPEGYSVSREKKERFSLILESASTNQTSMYLCASSTTGTPPYEQYFGPGTRLTVT.

The V gene is TRBV3-1 (or the pseudogene TRBV3-2), the J gene TRBJ2-2; D possibly corresponds to TRBD2 (5 bases). Germline loops: CDR1 LGHDT, CDR2 YNNKEL (reference sequence). The CDR3 covers 15 residues. Trimming stripped 2 bases from V and 1 base from J, with 8 bases between. Here the CDR3 DNA reads TGTGCCAGCAGCCAACATGCGGGGAACACCGGGGAGCTGTTTTTT. It encodes CASSQHAGNTGELFF.

The CDR3 DNA reads as TGTGCCAGCAGCTCCCCGGCGGGGAAAACAGATACGCAGTATTTT. Its translation is CASSSPAGKTDTQYF. The genes are TRBV7-9 and TRBJ2-3; D possibly corresponds to TRBD2 (6 bases). In germline, CDR1 is SEHNR, CDR2 FQNEAQ (reference sequence). The CDR3 is 15 residues long. Trimming pared 4 bases from V and 3 bases from J, leaving 14 bases between.

The table lists this clone with a few counts. The rearrangement uses TRBV4-1 and TRBJ1-1, with 7 bases lining up with TRBD1. Germline loops: CDR1 MGHRA, CDR2 YSYEKL. CDR3 length: 14 residues. The V gene end was trimmed by 3 bases and the J gene end by 5 bases; junction bases not matched to a gene: 6. CDR3 DNA: TGCGCCAGCAGCCACAGGACAGGCAGGACTGAAGCTTTCTTT. Its protein is CASSHRTGRTEAFF.

This chain joins TRBV7-2 and TRBJ2-1, with 13 positions matching TRBD2. V lost 8 bases to trimming and J lost 7 bases; unmatched junction nucleotides: 5. The CDR3 length is 14 residues. In germline, CDR1 is SGHTA, CDR2 FQGNSA. CDR3 loop: CASVPGLAGNEQFF. The CDR3, as DNA: TGTGCCAGCGTGCCGGGACTAGCGGGGAATGAGCAGTTCTTC.

J is TRBJ1-2 and V is TRBV5-1; 8 positions agree with TRBD1. The V gene end was trimmed by 1 base and the J gene end by 5 bases; junction bases not matched to a gene: 7. The CDR3 contains 15 residues. Per the germline V gene, CDR1 is SGHRS and CDR2 is YFSETQ. Here the CDR3 reads CASSLIPGGAYGYTF. For the CDR3, the DNA is TGCGCCAGCAGCTTGATACCAGGGGGCGCGTATGGCTACACCTTC.

This rearrangement joins TRBV7-2 to TRBJ2-3, with 8 bases lining up with TRBD2. Germline CDR1 SGHTA, CDR2 FQGNSA. This CDR3 region has 15 residues. V lost 5 bases to trimming and J lost 4 bases; unmatched junction nucleotides: 8. CDR3 loop: CASSGRGGRPDTQYF. The CDR3 DNA reads as TGTGCCAGCAGCGGCCGCGGGGGGAGGCCAGATACGCAGTATTTT.

This clone was picked up a small number of times. The chain uses TRBV28 and TRBJ1-4, with D unresolved. The CDR3 length is 13 residues. Germline-derived CDR1 and CDR2 are MDHEN and SYDVKM. Trimming removed 6 bases from V and 5 bases from J, with 10 bases in between. CDR3 in DNA: TGTGCCAGCAGCGGCGGCCGGAATGAAAAACTGTTTTTT. This encodes CASSGGRNEKLFF.

The CDR3 DNA sequence: TGTGCAAGTCGCCGACTAGCGGGGGGGTCAGAGACCCAGTACTTC. Translation gives CASRRLAGGSETQYF. The chain combines TRBV12-2 with TRBJ2-5; the table's D gene call, TRBD2, was not cross checked with the DNA. TRBV12-2 is annotated as a pseudogene. CDR3 length: 15 residues.

Worth noting for this clone: A read error may produce the germline difference seen at one junction end. The chain couples TRBV6-1 to TRBJ1-1; possibly TRBD1 for D (5 bases). This CDR3 is built from 13 residues. Germline CDR1 MNHNS, CDR2 SASEGT. CDR3 sequence reads: CASREGAVLEAFF. The CDR3 DNA reads as TGTGCCAGCAGAGAAGGGGCAGTACTTGAAGCTTTCTTT.

The rearrangement joins TRBV7-2 to TRBJ1-2, with D uncertain. This CDR3 contains 15 residues. V dropped 5 bases and J dropped 3 bases, with 16 bases sitting between them. Germline V gene data show CDR1 as SGHTA and CDR2 as FQGNSA. The CDR3 DNA follows: TGTGCCAGCAGCCCTAGGGCGGGGTTGGACTATGGCTACACCTTC. It encodes CASSPRAGLDYGYTF. Full variable domain (remainder filled in from reference TRBV7-2 and TRBJ1-2): GAGVSQSPSNKVTEKGKDVELRCDPISGHTALYWYRQSLGQGLEFLIYFQGNSAPDKSGLPSDRFSAERTGGSVSTLTIQRTQQEDSAVYLCASSPRAGLDYGYTFGSGTRLTVV.

The V gene is TRBV5-1, the J gene TRBJ1-1; perhaps TRBD1 as D (5 bases). Germline lookup yields CDR1 SGHRS and CDR2 YFSETQ. CDR3 size: 18 residues. Trimming pared 2 bases from V and 0 bases from J, leaving 20 bases between. The DNA of the CDR3 is TGCGCCAGCAGCTTTACTTCCCAGGAGGGGATCATGAACACTGAAGCTTTCTTT. Residues: CASSFTSQEGIMNTEAFF. Combining the CDR3 with reference TRBV5-1 and TRBJ1-1 gives the whole variable domain KAGVTQTPRYLIKTRGQQVTLSCSPISGHRSVSWYQQTPGQGLQFLFEYFSETQRNKGNFPGRFSGRQFSNSRSEMNVSTLELGDSALYLCASSFTSQEGIMNTEAFFGQGTRLTVV.

There are a few counts of this clone. The chain is built from TRBV27 and TRBJ1-5; D gene ambiguous. From germline, CDR1 is MNHEY and CDR2 SMNVEV (reference sequence). The V and J ends lost 5 bases and 4 bases respectively, with 9 bases between them. This CDR3 contains 13 residues. In DNA form, the CDR3 reads TGTGCCAGCAGTGCCGTGGAGAATCAGCCCCAGCATTTT. This gives the protein CASSAVENQPQHF.

The chain carries TRBV21-1 and TRBJ1-2. TRBV21-1 is assigned pseudogene status. The CDR3 extends over 15 amino acids. For the CDR3, the DNA is TGTGCCAGCAGCAAAGGGGGGGACCACGACTATGGCTACACCTTC. Amino acids: CASSKGGDHDYGYTF.

The chain carries TRBV19 and TRBJ2-7; 7 positions agree with TRBD1. Looked up from germline, CDR1 is LNHDA and CDR2 is SQIVND (reference sequence). The junction had 6 bases not matched to a gene; V was cut back by 6 bases and J by 1 base. The CDR3 runs to 14 residues. The CDR3 spells CASSGTALSYEQYF. CDR3 bases: TGTGCCAGTAGCGGGACAGCGTTATCCTACGAGCAGTACTTC.

The chain uses TRBV4-3 and TRBJ2-7, with 9 bases identical to TRBD2. The CDR3 loop spans 19 amino acids. Germline trimming cut 0 bases from V and 2 bases from J; bases unmatched to any gene: 14. The germline V gene has CDR1 LGHNA and CDR2 YSLEER. The CDR3 region has the DNA TGCGCCAGCAGCCAAGAAGTGGACCCGATAGCGGGGGCAGCCTACGAGCAGTACTTC. It is translated as CASSQEVDPIAGAAYEQYF.

This chain uses TRBV6-2 or TRBV6-3 with TRBJ2-2, with TRBD2 identical over 14 bases. Trimming at V came to 1 base and at J to 4 bases, leaving 5 bases not matched to a gene. The CDR3 runs 18 residues. The germline CDR1 and CDR2 sequences are MNHEY and SVGEGT. The CDR3, as DNA: TGTGCCAGCAGTTACTTGACTAGCGGGGGGGCCCGCACCGGGGAGCTGTTTTTT. This encodes CASSYLTSGGARTGELFF.

The chain joins TRBV7-2 to TRBJ1-1, with D hard to call. V was trimmed by 6 bases and J by 1 base, leaving 9 bases between them. Germline lookup yields CDR1 SGHTA and CDR2 FQGNSA. The length of the CDR3 is 13 residues. The CDR3 bases are TGTGCCAGCAGTCCTGCAGAGAACACTGAAGCTTTCTTT. Amino acid sequence: CASSPAENTEAFF.

As DNA, the CDR3 is TGTGCCAGCAGTTACTCTTTGGGGGGGGATACGCAGTATTTT. The encoded protein is CASSYSLGGDTQYF. The chain combines TRBV6-5 with TRBJ2-3; 7 nucleotides line up with TRBD2. CDR1 and CDR2 from the germline V gene are MNHEY and SVGAGI. The CDR3 sequence is 14 residues long. J lost 6 bases, V lost 0 bases, and 3 bases had no gene match.

The CDR3 protein is CASSQGPTGVREKLFF. The CDR3 coding sequence is TGCGCCAGCAGCCAAGGGCCGACGGGAGTACGGGAAAAACTGTTTTTT. The chain employs TRBV4-1 and TRBJ1-4; D is unclear. Germline CDR1 reads MGHRA; CDR2 reads YSYEKL. V dropped 1 base and J dropped 8 bases, with 17 bases sitting between them. The CDR3 length is 16 residues.

V gene TRBV30 combines with J gene TRBJ2-3; 9 bases align to TRBD2. From germline, CDR1 is GTSNPN and CDR2 SVGIG (reference sequence). The CDR3 covers 13 residues. V shed 5 bases and J 4 bases; nucleotides not matched to a gene: 4. CDR3 protein: CAWFSGGADTQYF. The CDR3 coding sequence is TGTGCCTGGTTTAGCGGGGGCGCAGATACGCAGTATTTT.

The chain combines TRBV27 with TRBJ2-3; 12 bases map to TRBD2. The CDR3 contains 14 residues. Germline loops: CDR1 MNHEY, CDR2 SMNVEV (reference sequence). V was pared by 10 bases and J by 2 bases, with 4 bases of the junction left unmatched. The CDR3 loop is CATRLAGVTDTQYF. The CDR3 DNA sequence: TGTGCCACAAGACTAGCGGGGGTCACAGATACGCAGTATTTT.

The rearrangement links TRBV4-3 to TRBJ2-2, with D unresolved. The V end was cut by 2 bases, the J end by 1 base, with 11 bases between. The germline CDR1 and CDR2 sequences are LGHNA and YSLEER. There are 16 residues in the CDR3. CDR3 sequence: CASSQFEVRNTGELFF. CDR3 nucleotides: TGCGCCAGCAGCCAATTTGAAGTCAGGAACACCGGGGAGCTGTTTTTT.

The gene calls are TRBV5-1 and TRBJ2-7, with 8 bases fitting TRBD1. V lost 3 bases, J lost 7 bases, and 12 bases stayed unmatched. The CDR3 totals 15 residues. The germline V gene has CDR1 SGHRS and CDR2 YFSETQ. CDR3 nucleotides: TGCGCCAGCAGCTCGACAGGGGAGGTTCGGGGGGAGCAGTACTTC. Amino acid sequence: CASSSTGEVRGEQYF.

This chain uses TRBV19 with TRBJ1-2; D might be TRBD1 (5 bases). From germline, CDR1 is LNHDA and CDR2 SQIVND (reference sequence). Trimming left V 4 bases short and J 1 base short, with 13 bases between. This CDR3 spans 15 amino acids. In DNA, the CDR3 is TGTGCCAGTAGTAGGGGCGGGGCCTTTAACTATGGCTACACCTTC. Protein: CASSRGGAFNYGYTF. The full variable domain, its missing parts supplied by reference TRBV19 and TRBJ1-2, is DGGITQSPKYLFRKEGQNVTLSCEQNLNHDAMYWYRQDPGQGLRLIYYSQIVNDFQKGDIAEGYSVSREKKESFPLTVTSAQKNPTAFYLCASSRGGAFNYGYTFGSGTRLTVV.